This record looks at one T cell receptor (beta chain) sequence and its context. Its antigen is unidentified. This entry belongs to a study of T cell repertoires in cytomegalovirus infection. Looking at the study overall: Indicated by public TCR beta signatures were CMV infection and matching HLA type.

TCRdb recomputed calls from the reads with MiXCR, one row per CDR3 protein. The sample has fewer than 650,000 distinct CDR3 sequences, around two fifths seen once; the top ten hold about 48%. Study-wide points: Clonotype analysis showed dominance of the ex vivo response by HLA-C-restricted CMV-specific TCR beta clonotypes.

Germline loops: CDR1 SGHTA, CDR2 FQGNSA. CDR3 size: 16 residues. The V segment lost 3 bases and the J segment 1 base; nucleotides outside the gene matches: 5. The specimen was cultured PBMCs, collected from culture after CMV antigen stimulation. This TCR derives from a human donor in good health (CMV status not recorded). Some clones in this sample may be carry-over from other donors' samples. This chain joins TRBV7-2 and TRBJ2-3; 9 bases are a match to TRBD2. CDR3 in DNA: TGTGCCAGCAGCTTTAGGTCTAGCGGGGGCACAGATACGCAGTATTTT. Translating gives CASSFRSSGGTDTQYF.